This record covers a single TCR beta chain. Its antigen is undetermined. The source of the sample is a study of cytomegalovirus exposure and HLA in healthy donors. In the study overall: The approximately 110 validation repertoires used a platform that matched the one used for the roughly 700 first-cohort repertoires, as a later analysis reported.

Data came from immunoSEQ multiplex PCR; TCRdb stores just in-frame clones and leaves some out. Here the sample spans over 100,000 clones, roughly nine tenths being singletons. V lost 3 bases and J lost 0, with 15 bases in between. This CDR3 region has 16 residues. Germline assignment: CDR1 LNHNV and CDR2 YYDKDF (reference sequence). Study-wide findings and caveats: Reports credit the classifier with highly specific, highly sensitive diagnosis of cytomegalovirus status. Rare TCR sequences predominated, though certain public TCRs were found in many donors.

The material sequenced was PBMCs. This sequence was found in a man in his thirties or forties in good health and CMV-seronegative. This chain joins TRBV15 and TRBJ2-7; a possible D gene is TRBD1 (6 bases). The CDR3 protein is CATSRGPGHSSYEQYF. In DNA form, the CDR3 reads TGTGCCACCAGCAGGGGCCCGGGACATAGCTCCTACGAGCAGTACTTC.